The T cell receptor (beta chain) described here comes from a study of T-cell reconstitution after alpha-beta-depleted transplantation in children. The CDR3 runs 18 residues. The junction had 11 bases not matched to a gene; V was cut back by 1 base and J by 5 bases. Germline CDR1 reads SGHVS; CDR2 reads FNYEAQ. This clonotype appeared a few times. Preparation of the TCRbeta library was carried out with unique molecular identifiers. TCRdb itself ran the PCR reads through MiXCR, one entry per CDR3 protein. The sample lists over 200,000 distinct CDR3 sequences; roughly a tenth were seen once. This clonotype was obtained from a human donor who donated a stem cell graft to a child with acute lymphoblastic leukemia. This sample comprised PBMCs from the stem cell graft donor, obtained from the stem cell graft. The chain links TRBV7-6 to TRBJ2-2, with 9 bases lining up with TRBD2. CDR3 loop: CASSLVLAGNLRTGELFF. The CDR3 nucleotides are TGTGCCAGCAGCTTAGTGCTAGCGGGGAACCTGAGGACCGGGGAGCTGTTTTTT.